Listed below are T cell receptor beta chains from one sample, sequenced in a study of T-cell reconstitution after alpha-beta-depleted transplantation in children. TCRdb analysed the PCR reads with MiXCR anew, one entry per CDR3 protein. This table has hundreds of thousands of distinct CDR3 sequences, about an eighth appearing once. This specimen was PBMCs, mostly from graft donor cells, taken 360 days after TCRalphabeta/CD19-depleted stem cell transplant. The receptors shown here come from a male patient aged 10-17 years who had a stem cell transplant for acute myeloid leukemia, so the T cells may come from the graft donor. The CDR3 runs from the conserved cysteine through the conserved F or W. D genes are given only for firm matches.

d_gene | len | v_gene | CDR3aa
TRBD1 | 18 | TRBV28 | CASSLRTGGRQDQETQYF
TRBD2 | 15 | TRBV4-2 | CASSTSGRISYEQYF
- | 15 | TRBV2 | CASSWNRVKVEKLFF
TRBD2 | 14 | TRBV7-2 | CASSLQTGGYEQFF
- | 12 | TRBV20-1 | CSARDKGDTQYF
TRBD1 | 20 | TRBV5-1 | CASSLPGDRRPSSMVYEQYF
- | 13 | TRBV12-3/TRBV12-4 | CASYAGEGEKLFF
TRBD2 | 15 | TRBV7-8 | CASSPTSVNYYEQYF
- | 13 | TRBV4-3 | CASSWVWSREQYF
- | 14 | TRBV3-1 | CASSQVPPRGELFF
- | 15 | TRBV11-2 | CASSLGSRVVIEQFF
TRBD2 | 16 | TRBV20-1 | CSARKPSGSNTGELFF
- | 13 | TRBV7-9 | CASSFWWKNEQYF
- | 14 | TRBV7-9 | CASSFLSGPYGYTF
- | 16 | TRBV12-3/TRBV12-4 | CASSAYSGLSYNEQFF
- | 17 | TRBV2 | CASSGFGGLFSNQPQHF
TRBD2 | 19 | TRBV6-5 | CASSYSRLAGVTLSYEQYF
- | 12 | TRBV29-1 | CSSWTEFNEQFF
- | 16 | TRBV7-3 | CASSLAPWRANTEAFF